Each of the 13 T cell receptor beta chains below was sequenced from the same sample in a study of graft-versus-host responses after intestinal transplantation (dated by TCRdb to the early 2020s). This sample's time point label indicates: cells obtained before transplantation from donor or recipient. What these receptors recognize is not known. Libraries were prepared through the immunoSEQ multiplex PCR assay. Drawn from immuneACCESS, this table holds only the in-frame rearrangements with V and J called that TCRdb kept. Clones are partly lost; checked studies trace under half to an unresolved V gene and leave the rest unexplained. In this sample the table shows fewer than 120,000 clones, 93% of which occur a single time. The biggest ten clones account for approximately 0.49% of the sample. Material: unstimulated CD8+ T cells sorted from spleen or lymph node cells, obtained before intestinal transplant. All receptors derive from a human donor who received an intestinal transplant.

The chain recombines TRBV25-1 with TRBJ1-5; 8 nucleotides match TRBD1. The CDR3 loop spans 13 amino acids. Germline assignment: CDR1 MGHDK and CDR2 SYGVNS. V dropped 3 bases and J dropped 6; count of bases not matched to a gene: 1. The CDR3 region is CASSDRGLQPQHF. The CDR3 DNA reads as TGTGCCAGCAGTGACAGGGGGCTTCAGCCCCAGCATTTT.

V is TRBV5-8 and J is TRBJ2-1; 7 nucleotides agree with TRBD1. Germline trimming cut 0 bases from V and 3 bases from J; bases unmatched to any gene: 9. The CDR3 runs 17 residues. The germline V gene has CDR1 SGHTS and CDR2 YDEGEE. CDR3 amino acids: CASSLEGAEEGYNEQFF. The CDR3 nucleotides are TGTGCCAGCAGCTTGGAGGGGGCGGAAGAGGGCTACAATGAGCAGTTCTTC.

The rearrangement joins TRBV2 to TRBJ1-2; D unresolved. V lost 4 bases, J lost 3 bases, and 15 bases lay in between. This CDR3 is built from 15 residues. Germline V gene data show CDR1 as SNHLY and CDR2 as FYNNEI. Written as DNA, the CDR3 is TGTGCCAGCAGTGCGACGCTCCGGGGTTACTATGGCTACACCTTC. As protein: CASSATLRGYYGYTF.

The chain uses TRBV5-1 and TRBJ2-5; unclear D gene. CDR3 size: 15 residues. Germline assignment: CDR1 SGHRS and CDR2 YFSETQ. Trimming took 0 bases from V and 4 from J, leaving 13 bases between them. CDR3: CASSLAVAVSETQYF. CDR3 DNA: TGCGCCAGCAGCTTGGCCGTCGCGGTTTCAGAGACCCAGTACTTC.

The chain couples TRBV28 to TRBJ2-7; either TRBD1 or TRBD2 may supply D (5 bases each). Germline V gives CDR1 MDHEN, CDR2 SYDVKM. CDR3 length equals 16 residues. Trimming removed 5 bases at V and 1 base at J, with 18 bases between. Here the CDR3 reads CASSPWDGNLSYEQYF. CDR3 DNA sequence: TGTGCCAGCAGTCCTTGGGACGGCAACTTATCCTACGAGCAGTACTTC.

J is TRBJ2-1 and V is TRBV10-2, with D unclear. This CDR3 is 13 amino acids long. V was shortened by 8 bases and J by 5 bases, with 13 bases between the two germline ends. CDR1 is WSHSY and CDR2 is SAAADI in the germline V gene. The CDR3 bases are TGCGCCAGCTCCCTTAGGAATCACAATGAGCAGTTCTTC. This gives the protein CASSLRNHNEQFF.

This clone occurred once. The chain carries TRBV4-1 and TRBJ2-7; D might be TRBD1 (6 bases). With 1 base removed from V and 2 bases from J, the gap between germline ends came to 21 bases. CDR1 and CDR2 (germline): MGHRA, YSYEKL. The CDR3 contains 18 residues. In nucleotides, the CDR3 is TGCGCCAGCAGCCAAGGGGGGTGGGGTACAGGGATTACCTACGAGCAGTACTTC. It yields the protein CASSQGGWGTGITYEQYF.

The CDR3 DNA is TGCGCCAGCAGTGCCCCGGGACAGGAGGACTACGAGCAGTACTTC. Amino acids: CASSAPGQEDYEQYF. The chain uses TRBV10-2 and TRBJ2-7, with 8 bases aligning to TRBD1. From germline, CDR1 is WSHSY and CDR2 SAAADI. The CDR3 totals 15 residues. J was trimmed by 3 bases and V by 4 bases; bases with no gene match: 8.

The chain has TRBV28 and TRBJ2-7; a possible D gene is TRBD1 (6 bases). The germline V gene encodes CDR1 MDHEN and CDR2 SYDVKM. Trimming cost V 5 bases and J 3 bases, with 17 bases left between them. This CDR3 is 15 amino acids long. CDR3 region: CASSVTGSRYYEQYF. In DNA form, the CDR3 reads TGTGCCAGCAGTGTAACAGGGTCCCGTTACTACGAGCAGTACTTC.

V usage is TRBV5-1 and J usage is TRBJ2-2, with 7 bases identical to TRBD1. J was trimmed by 6 bases and V by 3 bases; bases with no gene match: 17. This CDR3 has 18 residues. Germline CDR1 and CDR2: SGHRS and YFSETQ. CDR3 in DNA: TGCGCCAGCAGCTCGCCCCCTCACCCGGGACAGTACGCCGGGGAGCTGTTTTTT. Its translation is CASSSPPHPGQYAGELFF.

This chain uses TRBV6-1 with TRBJ1-5, with D hard to call. V gave up 7 bases and J gave up 1 base, with 5 bases separating them. Germline CDR1 is MNHNS and CDR2 is SASEGT. This CDR3 has 12 residues. DNA for the CDR3: TGTGCCAGCACTCCGAGCAATCAGCCCCAGCATTTT. This sequence encodes CASTPSNQPQHF.

The V and J genes are TRBV7-6 and TRBJ2-7; 7 nucleotides match TRBD1. The CDR3 totals 14 residues. V trimming: 5 bases; J trimming: 0 bases; junction bases outside the gene matches: 4. CDR1 is SGHVS, CDR2 FNYEAQ, per germline. For the CDR3, the DNA is TGTGCCAGCAGCCTTGGGGACAGCTCCTACGAGCAGTACTTC. Residues: CASSLGDSSYEQYF.

The CDR3 is CASSLSGAKNIQYF. The CDR3 nucleotides read TGTGCCAGCAGTTTAAGTGGGGCCAAAAACATTCAGTACTTC. The chain links TRBV27 to TRBJ2-4, with D unclear. The CDR3 extends over 14 amino acids. V gave up 2 bases and J gave up 1 base, with 6 bases separating them. The V gene's germline CDR1 is MNHEY and CDR2 SMNVEV (reference sequence).